This T cell receptor (beta chain) was documented in a study of CD8 T cells in ankylosing spondylitis. As to this clonotype: Its antigen is not identified.

Library preparation for TCR beta used quantitative 5'-RACE with molecular barcodes. MiXCR was run by TCRdb on the 5' RACE reads, yielding one entry per CDR3 protein. The table records almost 250,000 distinct CDR3 sequences, 30% to 35% of them present only once. The CDR3 contains 13 residues. V lost 5 bases, J lost 4 bases, and 4 bases stayed unmatched. Germline V gene data show CDR1 as SGHTA and CDR2 as FQGNSA. Study findings and constraints: Reportedly, significant enrichment of disease-linked clones occurred in matched ankylosing spondylitis synovial fluid.

Sequenced input: blood, either unsorted or a sorted T cell fraction (not recorded which). This chain connects TRBV7-2 to TRBJ1-1, with 7 nucleotides matching TRBD1. The origin of this receptor is a male donor with ankylosing spondylitis or in good health (not recorded which). The CDR3: CASSLQGGTEAFF. The DNA of the CDR3 is TGTGCCAGCAGCCTTCAGGGGGGCACTGAAGCTTTCTTT.